The entry below describes one T cell receptor (beta chain). Repertoires were generated with immunoSEQ multiplex PCR, while TCRdb's copy carries only in-frame clones and drops some. The table includes around 94,000 clones, 92% detected once. The sample originates from a study of control samples from healthy donors and cancer patients. Trimming took 3 bases from V and 2 from J; bases not matched to a gene: 1. The CDR3 length is 14 residues. Germline lookup yields CDR1 SGHRS and CDR2 YFSETQ. Sequenced sample: blood. This rearrangement joins TRBV5-1 to TRBJ1-5, with 8 bases aligning to TRBD1. The TCR sequence derives from a woman between 18 and 29 years old in good health. The CDR3 sequence: CASSSGQGNQPQHF. As DNA, the CDR3 is TGCGCCAGCAGCTCGGGACAGGGCAATCAGCCCCAGCATTTT.